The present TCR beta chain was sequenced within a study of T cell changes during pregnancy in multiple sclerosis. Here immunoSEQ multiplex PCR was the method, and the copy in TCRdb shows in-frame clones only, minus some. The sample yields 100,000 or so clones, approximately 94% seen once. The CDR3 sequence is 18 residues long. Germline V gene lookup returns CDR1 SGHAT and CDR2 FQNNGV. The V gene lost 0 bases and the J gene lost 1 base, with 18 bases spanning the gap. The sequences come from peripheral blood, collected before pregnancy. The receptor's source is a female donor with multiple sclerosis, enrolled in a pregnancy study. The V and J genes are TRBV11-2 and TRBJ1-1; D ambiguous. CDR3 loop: CASSLESMIWPKNTEAFF. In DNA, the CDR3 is TGTGCCAGCAGCTTAGAATCCATGATTTGGCCGAAGAACACTGAAGCTTTCTTT.